Below, 30 T cell receptor beta chains from the same sample are listed, as sequenced in a study of T cells after yellow fever vaccination. MiXCR, applied by TCRdb to the 5' RACE reads, yields one record per CDR3 protein. The sample includes hundreds of thousands of distinct CDR3 sequences, 18% of them seen just once. Sequencing used PBMCs, obtained before the yellow fever booster vaccination. The receptors stem from a man younger than 35 who received the YFV17D yellow fever vaccine.

This clonotype appeared a few times. The chain is built from TRBV4-3 and TRBJ2-2; 7 bases agree with TRBD2. The germline V gene encodes CDR1 LGHNA and CDR2 YSLEER. This CDR3 has 16 amino acids. Unmatched junction bases numbered 9, after V lost 4 bases and J lost 4 bases. The CDR3 loop is CASSPWRGGITGELFF. DNA of the CDR3: TGCGCCAGCAGCCCTTGGCGGGGAGGGATCACCGGGGAGCTGTTTTTT.

The rearrangement joins TRBV27 to TRBJ2-5; TRBD1 is a possible D gene (6 bases). From germline, CDR1 is MNHEY and CDR2 SMNVEV (reference sequence). The ends were cut back, 6 bases at V and 0 bases at J, with 8 bases in the middle. The CDR3 is 13 residues long. The CDR3 nucleotides read TGTGCCAGCAGATCAGGGGACCAAGAGACCCAGTACTTC. As protein: CASRSGDQETQYF.

This clonotype has more than one count but fewer than ten. J is TRBJ1-4 and V is TRBV5-1; 8 nucleotides agree with TRBD1. In germline, CDR1 is SGHRS, CDR2 YFSETQ. The CDR3 length is 14 residues. With 5 bases clipped from V and 3 bases from J, the junction kept 3 bases outside the gene matches. The CDR3 region is CASSSGQANEKLFF. DNA of the CDR3: TGCGCCAGCAGTTCGGGACAGGCTAATGAAAAACTGTTTTTT.

This clonotype has a handful of counts. The chain uses TRBV4-1 and TRBJ1-1; TRBD1 is a possible D gene (5 bases). The CDR3 sequence is 13 residues long. The germline V and J ends were trimmed by 3 bases and 4 bases, with 9 bases remaining between them. Germline V lookup: CDR1 MGHRA, CDR2 YSYEKL. The CDR3 bases are TGCGCCAGCAGCCAGCAGGGCCTCACTGAAGCTTTCTTT. As protein: CASSQQGLTEAFF.

The rearrangement joins TRBV18 to TRBJ2-1; 13 bases match TRBD2. Germline values: CDR1 KGHSH, CDR2 LQKENI. Trimming cost V 4 bases and J 4 bases; bases outside gene matches: 4. The CDR3 runs to 16 residues. The CDR3 DNA reads TGTGCCAGCTCACGACCGACTAGCGGGGGGTACAATGAGCAGTTCTTC. It is translated as CASSRPTSGGYNEQFF.

V is TRBV2 and J is TRBJ2-2; 8 bases agree with TRBD1. The germline V gene encodes CDR1 SNHLY and CDR2 FYNNEI. The ends lost 6 bases at V and 2 bases at J; junction bases unmatched: 5. CDR3 length: 15 amino acids. CDR3 DNA: TGTGCCAGCAGCCTGACAGGGGCCAACACCGGGGAGCTGTTTTTT. Translating it yields CASSLTGANTGELFF.

This clonotype appeared a few times. The CDR3, as DNA: TGTGCCAGCAGCTTCAGAGGGCTTGAGCAGTTCTTC. Amino acid sequence: CASSFRGLEQFF. The chain recombines TRBV5-8 with TRBJ2-1; D might be TRBD2 (5 bases). The CDR3 covers 12 residues. Per germline, CDR1 SGHTS and CDR2 YDEGEE. Trimming pared 2 bases from V and 9 bases from J, leaving 9 bases between.

This clonotype turned up a few times. The chain combines TRBV5-1 with TRBJ2-1, with D maybe TRBD2 (6 bases). Trimming took 2 bases from V and 6 from J, leaving 15 bases between them. Germline loops: CDR1 SGHRS, CDR2 YFSETQ. The CDR3 sequence is 15 residues long. The CDR3 DNA sequence: TGCGCCAGCAGCTTTACGGGGGACTGGGTCAATGAGCAGTTCTTC. Translated, it gives CASSFTGDWVNEQFF.

In its sample, this clonotype was seen many times. This rearrangement joins TRBV7-9 to TRBJ1-5; TRBD1 aligns across 9 bases. Germline loops: CDR1 SEHNR, CDR2 FQNEAQ (reference sequence). The CDR3 has 15 residues. The V gene end was trimmed by 3 bases and the J gene end by 1 base; junction bases not matched to a gene: 1. In DNA form, the CDR3 reads TGTGCCAGCAGCTTGGGGACAGGGAGCAATCAGCCCCAGCATTTT. Amino acids: CASSLGTGSNQPQHF.

This clonotype has only a few counts. The rearrangement links TRBV28 to TRBJ1-1; D uncertain. Trimming took 7 bases from V and 0 from J, leaving 15 bases between them. CDR3 size: 15 residues. Germline V gene data show CDR1 as MDHEN and CDR2 as SYDVKM. The CDR3 DNA follows: TGTGCCAGCACCCCCGCCGGGGAAATGAACACTGAAGCTTTCTTT. This encodes CASTPAGEMNTEAFF.

The rearrangement uses TRBV15 and TRBJ1-2, with TRBD1 identical over 8 bases. The CDR3 loop spans 14 amino acids. Germline V gives CDR1 LNHNV, CDR2 YYDKDF (reference sequence). V dropped 5 bases and J dropped 10; count of bases not matched to a gene: 12. CDR3 DNA sequence: TGTGCCACCAGCCCCCGGACAGGGCCATCCGCCTACACCTTC. Its translation is CATSPRTGPSAYTF.

The rearrangement links TRBV12-3 or TRBV12-4 to TRBJ2-3; D is unresolved. V lost 4 bases, J lost 0 bases, and 11 bases lay in between. The CDR3 is 15 amino acids. The CDR3 is CASSSTDVSTDTQYF. The CDR3 DNA is TGTGCCAGCAGTTCCACCGACGTGAGCACAGATACGCAGTATTTT.

This clonotype was counted only a few times. V gene TRBV5-6 combines with J gene TRBJ1-6, with D possibly being TRBD1 (5 bases). The CDR3 runs 14 residues. CDR1 SGHDT and CDR2 YYEEEE come from the germline V gene. The ends were cut back, 5 bases at V and 8 bases at J, with 14 bases in the middle. In nucleotides, the CDR3 is TGTGCCAGCAGGTCCCGGGGGGGAGATTCACCCCTCCACTTT. Its protein product is CASRSRGGDSPLHF.

This clonotype was seen only a few times. The V call is TRBV7-6, the J call TRBJ2-6; TRBD1 aligns across 8 bases. The CDR3 loop spans 15 amino acids. The germline CDR1 and CDR2 sequences are SGHVS and FNYEAQ. V shed 5 bases, J shed 11 bases, and the junction held 11 bases outside the gene matches. This chain's CDR3 is CASSATQGAPDVLTF. The CDR3 nucleotides read TGTGCCAGCAGCGCGACGCAGGGGGCGCCTGACGTCCTGACTTTC.

V usage is TRBV27 and J usage is TRBJ2-3; D is possibly TRBD1 (6 bases). Germline V gene lookup returns CDR1 MNHEY and CDR2 SMNVEV (reference sequence). This CDR3 comprises 15 residues. Trimming removed 5 bases at V and 6 bases at J, with 18 bases between. This CDR3 reads CASSPRVGAADTQYF. The CDR3 region has the DNA TGTGCCAGCAGTCCCAGGGTGGGGGCGGCGGATACGCAGTATTTT.

This clonotype was observed a single time. The V call is TRBV30, the J call TRBJ2-5; TRBD2 agrees at 8 bases. After removal of 2 bases from V and 4 bases from J, the junction contained 3 bases not matched to a gene. This CDR3 has 13 amino acids. Germline V gives CDR1 GTSNPN, CDR2 SVGIG (reference sequence). The CDR3 region is CAWSYSGGETQYF. The CDR3 DNA is TGTGCCTGGAGTTACAGCGGGGGAGAGACCCAGTACTTC.

V is TRBV12-3 or TRBV12-4 and J is TRBJ2-7, with 9 bases fitting TRBD2. Unmatched junction bases numbered 8, after V lost 3 bases and J lost 5 bases. This CDR3 has 15 amino acids. This chain's CDR3 is CASSFQGLATDEQYF. CDR3 bases: TGTGCCAGCAGTTTCCAGGGACTAGCAACGGACGAGCAGTACTTC.

CDR3 loop: CASSQDPLAGPTDTQYF. Written as DNA, the CDR3 is TGTGCCAGCAGCCAAGATCCGCTAGCGGGACCCACAGATACGCAGTATTTT. The V call is TRBV3-1, the J call TRBJ2-3; TRBD2 agrees at 9 bases. CDR3 length: 17 amino acids. Trimming took 0 bases from V and 2 from J; bases not matched to a gene: 6. Looked up from germline, CDR1 is LGHDT and CDR2 is YNNKEL (reference sequence).

This clonotype occurred a few times. The V call is TRBV2, the J call TRBJ2-3; maybe TRBD1 (5 bases). The CDR3 contains 14 residues. CDR1 is SNHLY and CDR2 is FYNNEI in the germline V gene. Trimming took 6 bases from V and 0 from J, leaving 10 bases between them. CDR3 residues: CASRLQGSTDTQYF. DNA for the CDR3: TGTGCCAGCAGATTGCAGGGTAGCACAGATACGCAGTATTTT.

This clonotype was counted a few times. V gene TRBV28 combines with J gene TRBJ1-2; perhaps TRBD1 as D (6 bases). Deletions cut 5 bases from V and 3 bases from J, with 7 bases between. The CDR3 has 12 residues. Germline lookup yields CDR1 MDHEN and CDR2 SYDVKM. The CDR3 sequence is CASSGGHYGYTF. The CDR3 DNA follows: TGTGCCAGCAGTGGGGGCCACTATGGCTACACCTTC.

The genes are TRBV10-3 and TRBJ1-2, with TRBD1 as a possible D gene (5 bases). The CDR3 is made up of 14 amino acids. Deletions cut 2 bases from V and 8 bases from J, with 15 bases between. The germline CDR1 and CDR2 sequences are ENHRY and SYGVKD. CDR3 loop: CAISEGGKFDGYTF. The CDR3 bases are TGTGCCATCAGTGAGGGGGGAAAGTTTGACGGCTACACCTTC.

This chain uses TRBV20-1 with TRBJ1-1, with D hard to call. Germline loops: CDR1 DFQATT, CDR2 SNEGSKA (reference sequence). Trimming took off 6 bases at V and 4 bases at J, with 12 bases between the two ends. The CDR3 runs to 12 residues. The chain's CDR3 is CSASRPVTEAFF. CDR3 DNA sequence: TGCAGTGCCAGTCGCCCGGTCACTGAAGCTTTCTTT.

There are a few counts of this clonotype. The chain employs TRBV3-1 and TRBJ1-2, with 11 bases identical to TRBD1. The CDR3 is made up of 15 amino acids. The germline V gene encodes CDR1 LGHDT and CDR2 YNNKEL (reference sequence). J lost 3 bases, V lost 4 bases, and 4 bases had no gene match. The DNA of the CDR3 is TGTGCCAGCAGCCCCGGACAGGGGGCGGACTATGGCTACACCTTC. Its translation is CASSPGQGADYGYTF.

This clonotype was seen only a few times. The V call is TRBV4-3, the J call TRBJ2-5; either TRBD1 or TRBD2 may supply D (6 bases each). CDR3 length: 16 amino acids. CDR1 is LGHNA, CDR2 YSLEER, per germline. V was shortened by 2 bases and J by 4 bases, with 17 bases between the two germline ends. The chain's CDR3 is CASSQNKGGPGETQYF. Written as DNA, the CDR3 is TGCGCCAGCAGCCAAAATAAGGGGGGACCCGGAGAGACCCAGTACTTC.

This clonotype was seen more than once but under ten times. This chain connects TRBV5-1 to TRBJ2-7; weak D call: TRBD1 (6 bases). This CDR3 spans 13 amino acids. Germline values: CDR1 SGHRS, CDR2 YFSETQ. Trimming shortened V by 3 bases and J by 4 bases, and 11 bases separated the two germline ends. CDR3 sequence (DNA): TGCGCCAGCAGCTCGCCAGGGGTTTACGAGCAGTACTTC. Protein product: CASSSPGVYEQYF.

This clonotype was observed a few times. CDR3 amino acids: CASSVSGEETQYF. CDR3 nucleotides: TGTGCCAGCAGCGTATCCGGGGAGGAGACCCAGTACTTC. The rearrangement uses TRBV9 and TRBJ2-5, with D perhaps matching TRBD2 (5 bases). The V end lost 1 base, the J end lost 5 bases, and 9 bases lay between the germline ends. The CDR3 extends over 13 amino acids. Germline V CDR1 and CDR2: SGDLS, YYNGEE. Combining the CDR3 with reference TRBV9 and TRBJ2-5 gives the whole variable domain DSGVTQTPKHLITATGQRVTLRCSPRSGDLSVYWYQQSLDQGLQFLIQYYNGEERAKGNILERFSAQQFPDLHSELNLSSLELGDSALYFCASSVSGEETQYFGPGTRLLVL.

This clonotype came up a few times. The chain is built from TRBV18 and TRBJ2-3; 9 nucleotides line up with TRBD1. The CDR3 spans 16 residues. The V gene end was trimmed by 6 bases and the J gene end by 5 bases; junction bases not matched to a gene: 12. Looked up from germline, CDR1 is KGHSH and CDR2 is LQKENI. The CDR3 reads CASSPGTGSGKDTQYF. The DNA of the CDR3 is TGTGCCAGCTCTCCAGGGACAGGGAGCGGGAAAGATACGCAGTATTTT. The full variable domain, its missing parts supplied by reference TRBV18 and TRBJ2-3, is NAGVMQNPRHLVRRRGQEARLRCSPMKGHSHVYWYRQLPEEGLKFMVYLQKENIIDESGMPKERFSAEFPKEGPSILRIQQVVRGDSAAYFCASSPGTGSGKDTQYFGPGTRLTVL.

This clonotype has only a few counts. The chain combines TRBV27 with TRBJ1-1; D is ambiguous. CDR1 MNHEY and CDR2 SMNVEV come from the germline V gene (reference sequence). Trimming removed 4 bases from V and 0 bases from J, with 9 bases in between. The CDR3 is 14 amino acids. The CDR3 is CASSSLAVNTEAFF. For the CDR3, the DNA is TGTGCCAGCAGTTCCCTGGCGGTGAACACTGAAGCTTTCTTT.

This clonotype has only one observation. The chain carries TRBV4-3 and TRBJ1-1, with D tentatively TRBD1 (6 bases). The CDR3 contains 15 residues. From germline, CDR1 is LGHNA and CDR2 YSLEER. Trimming removed 0 bases from V and 4 bases from J, with 12 bases in between. CDR3 region: CASSQDPRGFTEAFF. The CDR3 region has the DNA TGCGCCAGCAGCCAAGATCCCAGGGGTTTCACTGAAGCTTTCTTT.

CDR3 in amino acids: CASSQDIMDRGKNIQYF. CDR3 nucleotide sequence: TGCGCCAGCAGCCAAGATATCATGGACAGAGGCAAAAACATTCAGTACTTC. This chain joins TRBV4-3 and TRBJ2-4; D might be TRBD1 (6 bases). CDR3 length: 17 residues. Deletions cut 0 bases from V and 3 bases from J, with 15 bases between. Germline V CDR1 and CDR2: LGHNA, YSLEER.